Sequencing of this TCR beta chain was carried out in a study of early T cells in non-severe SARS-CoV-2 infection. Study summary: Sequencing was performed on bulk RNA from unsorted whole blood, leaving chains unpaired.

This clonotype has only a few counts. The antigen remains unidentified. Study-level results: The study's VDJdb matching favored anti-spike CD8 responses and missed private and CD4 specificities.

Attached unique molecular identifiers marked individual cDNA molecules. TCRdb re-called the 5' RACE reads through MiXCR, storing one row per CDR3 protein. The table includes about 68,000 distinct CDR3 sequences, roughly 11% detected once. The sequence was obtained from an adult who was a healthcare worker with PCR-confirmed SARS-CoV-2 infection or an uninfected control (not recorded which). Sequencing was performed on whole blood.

The chain's CDR3 is CASSPSGPYEQYF. The CDR3 region has the DNA TGTGCCAGCAGCCCGTCGGGGCCGTACGAGCAGTACTTC. The gene calls are TRBV5-4 and TRBJ2-7; D could derive from TRBD1 or TRBD2 (5 bases each). Germline CDR1 SGHNT, CDR2 YYREEE (reference sequence). V gave up 4 bases and J gave up 4 bases, with 12 bases separating them. The CDR3 is 13 residues long.